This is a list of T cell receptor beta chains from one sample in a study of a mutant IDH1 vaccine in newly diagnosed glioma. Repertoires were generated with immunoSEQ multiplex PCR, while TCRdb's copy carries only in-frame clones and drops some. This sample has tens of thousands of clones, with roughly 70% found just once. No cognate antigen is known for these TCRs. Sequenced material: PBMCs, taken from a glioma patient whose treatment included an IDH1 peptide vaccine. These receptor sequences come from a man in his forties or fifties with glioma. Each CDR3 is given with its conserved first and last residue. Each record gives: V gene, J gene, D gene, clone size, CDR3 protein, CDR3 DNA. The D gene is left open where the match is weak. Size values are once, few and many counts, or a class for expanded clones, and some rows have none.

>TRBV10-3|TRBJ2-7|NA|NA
CAISDRQEFTYEQYF
TGTGCCATCAGTGACCGACAGGAGTTCACCTACGAGCAGTACTTC
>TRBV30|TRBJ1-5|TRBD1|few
CAWRTGPNSPQHF
TGTGCCTGGAGGACAGGGCCTAATTCGCCCCAGCATTTT
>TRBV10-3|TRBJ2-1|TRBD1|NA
CAISETGGPYNEQFF
TGTGCCATCAGTGAGACAGGGGGCCCCTACAATGAGCAGTTCTTC
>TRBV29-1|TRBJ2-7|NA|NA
CSVGGHGSSYEQYF
TGCAGCGTTGGGGGCCACGGTAGCTCCTACGAGCAGTACTTC
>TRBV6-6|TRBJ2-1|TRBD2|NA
CASSPLGREGNNEQFF
TGTGCCAGCAGTCCCCTTGGGCGGGAGGGCAACAATGAGCAGTTCTTC
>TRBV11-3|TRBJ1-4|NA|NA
CASSPDRLAEKLFF
TGTGCCAGCAGTCCAGACAGGTTGGCTGAAAAACTGTTTTTT
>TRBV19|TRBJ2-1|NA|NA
CASSSSLFEQFF
TGTGCCAGTAGTAGTTCTCTTTTTGAGCAGTTCTTC
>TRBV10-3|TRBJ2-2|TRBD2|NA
CATRLAENTGELFF
TGTGCTACTAGACTAGCGGAGAACACCGGGGAGCTGTTTTTT
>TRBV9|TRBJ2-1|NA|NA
CASSVRDEQFF
TGTGCCAGCAGCGTAAGGGACGAGCAGTTCTTC
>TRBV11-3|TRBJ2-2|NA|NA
CASSFRFYLGSNERDGELFF
TGTGCCAGCAGCTTTAGATTCTATTTGGGCAGCAATGAACGTGACGGGGAGCTGTTTTTT
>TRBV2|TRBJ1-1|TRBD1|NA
CASTGTGGASAEAFF
TGTGCCAGCACTGGGACAGGGGGCGCGTCGGCTGAAGCTTTCTTT
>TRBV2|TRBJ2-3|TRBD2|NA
CASSGLAGTGTQYF
TGTGCCAGCAGCGGACTAGCCGGCACTGGAACGCAGTATTTT
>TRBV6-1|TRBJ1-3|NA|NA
CASSSQGFSGNTIYF
TGTGCCAGCAGTTCACAGGGATTCTCTGGAAACACCATATATTTT
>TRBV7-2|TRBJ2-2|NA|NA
CASSLGRNTGELFF
TGTGCCAGCAGCTTAGGGCGGAACACCGGGGAGCTGTTTTTT
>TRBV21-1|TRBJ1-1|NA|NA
CASSPRGGQMNTEAFF
TGTGCCAGCAGCCCTCGGGGCGGACAAATGAACACTGAAGCTTTCTTT
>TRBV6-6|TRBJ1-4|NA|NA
CASSSLGATNEKLFF
TGTGCCAGCAGCTCACTGGGAGCAACTAATGAAAAACTGTTTTTT
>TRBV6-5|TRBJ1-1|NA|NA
CASSLTGANTEAFF
TGTGCCAGCAGTTTAACGGGGGCAAACACTGAAGCTTTCTTT
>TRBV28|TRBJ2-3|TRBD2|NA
CASLPGLAIGTQYF
TGTGCCAGCTTGCCGGGACTAGCGATCGGTACGCAGTATTTT
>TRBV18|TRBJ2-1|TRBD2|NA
CASSPGGNEQFF
TGTGCCAGCTCACCGGGAGGGAATGAGCAGTTCTTC
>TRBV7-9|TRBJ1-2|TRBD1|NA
CASSLLPDRGNGYTF
TGTGCCAGCAGCTTACTCCCCGACAGGGGGAACGGCTACACCTTC
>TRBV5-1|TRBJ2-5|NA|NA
CASSLGQETQYF
TGCGCCAGCAGCTTGGGACAAGAGACCCAGTACTTC
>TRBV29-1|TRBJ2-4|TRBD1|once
CSVVGTALAKNIQYF
TGCAGCGTTGTTGGGACAGCTTTAGCCAAAAACATTCAGTACTTC
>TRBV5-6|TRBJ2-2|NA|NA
CASSLTHTGELFF
TGTGCCAGCAGCTTAACACACACCGGGGAGCTGTTTTTT
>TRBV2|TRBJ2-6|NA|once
CASRDHGANVLTF
TGTGCCAGCAGGGACCATGGGGCCAACGTCCTGACTTTC
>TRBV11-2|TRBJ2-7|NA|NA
CASSLGSGVEQYF
TGTGCCAGCAGCTTAGGTAGTGGCGTAGAGCAGTACTTC
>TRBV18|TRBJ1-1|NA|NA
CASSPTTRNTEAFF
TGTGCCAGCTCACCTACGACACGGAACACTGAAGCTTTCTTT
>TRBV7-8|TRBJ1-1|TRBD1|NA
CASILGTGAGLKAFF
TGTGCCAGCATCCTCGGGACAGGGGCAGGGTTGAAAGCTTTCTTT
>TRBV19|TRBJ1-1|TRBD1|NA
CACNRGQTEAFF
TGTGCCTGTAACAGGGGGCAGACTGAAGCTTTCTTT
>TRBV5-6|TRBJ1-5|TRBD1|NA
CASSPGQGLNQPQHF
TGTGCCAGCAGCCCGGGACAGGGGTTGAATCAGCCCCAGCATTTT
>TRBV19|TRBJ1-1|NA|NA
CASIPPGRATLRNTEAFF
TGTGCCAGTATACCCCCGGGTCGGGCCACACTGAGGAACACTGAAGCTTTCTTT
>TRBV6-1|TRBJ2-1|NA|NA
CASSFGIEQFF
TGTGCCAGCAGCTTTGGGATTGAGCAGTTCTTC
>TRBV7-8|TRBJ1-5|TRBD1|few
CASSFGRGPSQPQHF
TGTGCCAGCAGCTTCGGAAGGGGGCCCAGTCAGCCCCAGCATTTT
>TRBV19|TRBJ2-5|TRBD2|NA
CASSTLWKREGETQYF
TGTGCCAGTAGTACCCTCTGGAAGCGGGAGGGAGAGACCCAGTACTTC
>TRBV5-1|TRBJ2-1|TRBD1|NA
CASSRTGGGYNTDEQFF
TGCGCCAGCAGCAGGACAGGGGGAGGTTACAATACGGATGAGCAGTTCTTC
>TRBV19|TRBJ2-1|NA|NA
CASSIWADDYNEQFF
TGTGCCAGTAGTATATGGGCGGACGACTACAATGAGCAGTTCTTC
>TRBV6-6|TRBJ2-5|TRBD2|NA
CASSYISGRGETQYF
TGTGCCAGCAGTTACATTAGCGGGAGGGGTGAGACCCAGTACTTC
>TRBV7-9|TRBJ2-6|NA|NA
CASSLEGAGANVLTF
TGTGCCAGCAGCTTAGAAGGAGCTGGGGCCAACGTCCTGACTTTC
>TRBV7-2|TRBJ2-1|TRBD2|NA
CASSLEGLASNEQFF
TGTGCCAGCAGCTTGGAAGGACTAGCGTCTAATGAGCAGTTCTTC
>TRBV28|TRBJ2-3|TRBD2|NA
CASSLGGTSGLTDTQYF
TGTGCCAGCAGTTTAGGGGGGACTAGCGGCCTCACAGATACGCAGTATTTT
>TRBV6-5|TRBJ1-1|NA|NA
CASSSFYGRGNTEAFF
TGTGCCAGCAGTTCCTTTTATGGCAGGGGGAACACTGAAGCTTTCTTT
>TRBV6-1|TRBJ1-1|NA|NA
CASSAPRSGPVTEAFF
TGTGCCAGCAGTGCTCCTCGTTCGGGACCGGTAACTGAAGCTTTCTTT
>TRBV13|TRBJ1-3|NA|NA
CASRPLLATGNTIYF
TGTGCCAGCAGACCACTCCTTGCGACTGGAAACACCATATATTTT
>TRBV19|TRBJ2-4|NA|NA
CASSIGGSEAKNIQYF
TGTGCCAGTAGTATTGGTGGGTCAGAGGCCAAAAACATTCAGTACTTC
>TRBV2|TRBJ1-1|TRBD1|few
CASKEEGTGTEAFF
TGTGCCAGCAAAGAGGAGGGGACAGGCACTGAAGCTTTCTTT
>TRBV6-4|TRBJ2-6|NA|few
CASSEDSSGANVLTF
TGTGCCAGCAGTGAAGACAGCTCTGGGGCCAACGTCCTGACTTTC